A selection of T cell receptor beta chains follows, all from one sample in a study of T cells in tuberculosis. Generated by immunoSEQ multiplex PCR, the TCRdb table keeps only in-frame clones and is missing some. The repertoire includes about 34,000 clones, 91% of them detected once, and about 2.2% sits in the top ten. The material sequenced was PBMCs. All receptors derive from a donor between 10 and 35 years old with latent tuberculosis or without tuberculosis infection. The CDR3 runs from the conserved cysteine through the conserved F or W.

J: TRBJ2-3; V: TRBV5-1; CDR3: CASSLGGGGTDTQYF
J: TRBJ2-7; V: TRBV18; CDR3: CASSPMSRGPYEQYF
J: TRBJ1-5; V: TRBV6-5; CDR3: CASSLTGNQPQHF
J: TRBJ1-2; V: TRBV7-9; CDR3: CASSLVVSQPYYGYTF
J: TRBJ2-4; V: TRBV19; CDR3: CASRALTSGRGNIQYF
J: TRBJ1-1; V: TRBV18; CDR3: CASSGQQNTEAFF
J: TRBJ2-7; V: TRBV19; CDR3: CASSEYINYEQYF
J: TRBJ2-3; V: TRBV14; CDR3: CASSQDGLTSTDTQYF
J: TRBJ2-1; V: TRBV28; CDR3: CASSSRDYRLHNEQFF
J: TRBJ1-4; V: TRBV4-3; CDR3: CASSQSPNEKLFF
J: TRBJ1-5; V: TRBV11-2; CDR3: CASSPGRGSNQPQHF
J: TRBJ1-5; V: TRBV28; CDR3: CASSAPGGGNQPQHF
J: TRBJ2-1; V: TRBV7-3; CDR3: CASSKGLAYNEQFF